These 10 T cell receptor beta chains originate from one sample sequenced in a study of early stage breast cancer tumors. Sequencing used immunoSEQ multiplex PCR; TCRdb keeps in-frame clones, though not all of them. The table has some 30,000 clones, 84% seen once. Sequencing was carried out using blood. The receptors originated from a person aged 50-59 years with breast cancer.

The CDR3 reads CASSLGTSGRHNEQFF. The CDR3 nucleotides are TGTGCCAGCAGCTTGGGGACTAGCGGGAGACACAATGAGCAGTTCTTC. V usage is TRBV11-3 and J usage is TRBJ2-1; 14 bases line up with TRBD2. The CDR3 runs to 16 residues. Trimming at V came to 3 bases and at J to 5 bases, leaving 3 bases not matched to a gene. Germline V lookup: CDR1 SGHNT, CDR2 YENEEA.

The gene calls are TRBV27 and TRBJ1-1; TRBD1 might be the D (6 bases). The germline V gene has CDR1 MNHEY and CDR2 SMNVEV (reference sequence). Trimming shortened V by 7 bases and J by 5 bases, and 14 bases separated the two germline ends. This CDR3 region has 13 residues. The CDR3 nucleotides read TGTGCCAGCACCGCTAGAGGGGGGACTGAAGCTTTCTTT. Translation gives CASTARGGTEAFF.

The chain carries TRBV19 and TRBJ2-7; D remains unclear. The CDR3 is 14 residues long. The V and J ends lost 2 bases and 3 bases respectively, with 11 bases between them. Germline CDR1 is LNHDA and CDR2 is SQIVND (reference sequence). The CDR3 sequence is CASSITTARYEQYF. CDR3 sequence (DNA): TGTGCCAGTAGTATAACGACGGCACGCTACGAGCAGTACTTC.

The chain carries TRBV5-1 and TRBJ1-4, with D tentatively TRBD1 (5 bases). The germline gives CDR1 SGHRS, CDR2 YFSETQ. Trimming left V 1 base short and J 8 bases short, with 12 bases between. CDR3 size: 14 residues. The CDR3 nucleotides read TGCGCCAGCAGCTTGAGAGACAGAAGCGAAAAACTGTTTTTT. As protein: CASSLRDRSEKLFF.

The V gene is TRBV9, the J gene TRBJ2-2, with TRBD2 matching 8 bases. With 5 bases clipped from V and 4 bases from J, the junction kept 7 bases outside the gene matches. CDR3 length: 15 residues. Germline V CDR1 and CDR2: SGDLS, YYNGEE. DNA for the CDR3: TGTGCCAGCAGGGAAGCGGGGGAGGCCACCGGGGAGCTGTTTTTT. This encodes CASREAGEATGELFF.

The table lists this clone with a count of one. The CDR3 spells CASQTGSSYNEQFF. The CDR3 DNA sequence: TGTGCCAGCCAAACAGGGAGCTCCTACAATGAGCAGTTCTTC. This chain connects TRBV6-1 to TRBJ2-1; D may be TRBD1 (6 bases). CDR3 length: 14 amino acids. V was shortened by 8 bases and J by 0 bases, with 11 bases between the two germline ends. Germline CDR1 MNHNS, CDR2 SASEGT.

The chain is built from TRBV4-1 and TRBJ2-3; no definite D call. Germline CDR1 is MGHRA and CDR2 is YSYEKL. CDR3 length equals 13 residues. Trimming stripped 4 bases from V and 1 base from J, with 6 bases between. The DNA of the CDR3 is TGCGCCAGCAGCCCTCCTGGCACAGATACGCAGTATTTT. Its translation is CASSPPGTDTQYF.

CDR3: CASSSGRGQPQHF. CDR3 DNA: TGTGCCAGCAGCTCGGGGCGCGGTCAGCCCCAGCATTTT. The chain has TRBV11-2 and TRBJ1-5; the D gene is possibly TRBD1 (5 bases). The CDR3 is 13 amino acids. The germline V and J ends were trimmed by 4 bases and 6 bases, with 10 bases remaining between them. Germline loops: CDR1 SGHAT, CDR2 FQNNGV.

The V gene is TRBV19, the J gene TRBJ1-4, with TRBD1 identical over 8 bases. The germline gives CDR1 LNHDA, CDR2 SQIVND (reference sequence). With 8 bases clipped from V and 7 bases from J, the junction kept 6 bases outside the gene matches. The CDR3 is made up of 13 amino acids. Here the CDR3 reads CASGQGASEKLFF. The CDR3 nucleotides are TGTGCCAGTGGGCAGGGGGCTAGTGAAAAACTGTTTTTT.

Here the CDR3 reads CASSSPLREQYF. In DNA, the CDR3 is TGTGCCAGCAGCAGCCCGCTACGGGAGCAGTACTTC. The gene calls are TRBV7-2 and TRBJ2-7; D gene uncertain. CDR3 size: 12 residues. The germline gives CDR1 SGHTA, CDR2 FQGNSA. V gave up 5 bases and J gave up 7 bases, with 12 bases separating them.